A selection of T cell receptor beta chains follows, all from one sample in a study of cytomegalovirus exposure and HLA in healthy donors. TCRdb keeps only in-frame clones here, not all; method: immunoSEQ multiplex PCR. The sample carries under 200,000 clones, about four fifths recorded once. The specimen was PBMCs. Every receptor here comes from a man in his fifties in good health and CMV-seropositive. CDR3s include the opening cysteine and the closing phenylalanine or tryptophan. D genes are given only for firm matches. The size field is filled for only some rows; it gives once, few, many or a size class.

>-|TRBJ2-5|TRBV6-5|-
TGTGCCAGCAGTAAGGACAGTTGGGAGACCCAGTACTTC
CASSKDSWETQYF
>TRBD1|TRBJ2-6|TRBV4-3|-
TGCGCCAGCAGCCAGCTCCCGGGACAGATATTTAGCTCTGGGGCCAACGTCCTGACTTTC
CASSQLPGQIFSSGANVLTF
>-|TRBJ1-1|TRBV4-3|once
TGCGCCAGCAGCCAAGAGGGGGGTAAAGCTTTCTTT
CASSQEGGKAFF
>TRBD1|TRBJ2-2|TRBV15|-
TGTGCCACCAGCAGAGAGACAGGGCGCACCGGGGAGCTGTTTTTT
CATSRETGRTGELFF
>-|TRBJ1-1|TRBV4-2|-
TGTGCCAGCAGCCCTGGGGCAGAAACGAACACTGAAGCTTTCTTT
CASSPGAETNTEAFF
>-|TRBJ2-3|TRBV19|-
TGTGCCAGTAGGCCGGACAGAAACACAGATACGCAGTATTTT
CASRPDRNTDTQYF
>-|TRBJ2-1|TRBV30|-
TGTGCCTGCACGGAGGAATACAATGAGCAGTTCTTC
CACTEEYNEQFF
>TRBD1|TRBJ2-7|TRBV7-9|-
TGTGCCAGCAGCTTAGCCCGACAGGGGGTTGAGCAGTACTTC
CASSLARQGVEQYF
>TRBD2|TRBJ2-7|TRBV9|-
TGTGCCAGCAGCGTAGGGGCGGGGGGGGTCCACGAGCAGTACTTC
CASSVGAGGVHEQYF
>TRBD2|TRBJ2-7|TRBV4-3|-
TGCGCCAGCAGCCAAGCCCGGACTAGCGTATACGAGCAGTACTTC
CASSQARTSVYEQYF
>TRBD2|TRBJ2-7|TRBV14|-
TGTGCCAGCAGCCAAGGCTCCGGGGGGTACGAGCAGTACTTC
CASSQGSGGYEQYF
>-|TRBJ2-1|TRBV9|-
TGTGCCAGCAGCGTAGGCGGGTCGTCGTCCTACAATGAGCAGTTCTTC
CASSVGGSSSYNEQFF
>-|TRBJ2-2|TRBV4-1|few
TGCGCCAGCAGCCCCGGCTCAGGGGCCGGGGAGCTGTTTTTT
CASSPGSGAGELFF
>-|TRBJ1-5|TRBV19|-
TGTGCCAGTAGTGCTGGGCGAACCCAGCATTTT
CASSAGRTQHF
>-|TRBJ1-4|TRBV7-8|-
TGTGCCAGCAGCTTATGGGGGGGCACTAATGAAAAACTGTTTTTT
CASSLWGGTNEKLFF
>-|TRBJ2-5|TRBV5-1|once
TGCGCCAGCAGCTTGGGGCGGAAAGAGACCCAGTACTTC
CASSLGRKETQYF
>TRBD2|TRBJ2-7|TRBV30|-
TGTGCCCGGAGTCCGGGACTAGAGCTTTCTGGCGAGCAGTACTTC
CARSPGLELSGEQYF
>TRBD1|TRBJ2-7|TRBV27|few
TGTGCCAGCAGCCGTTCCCCCCGGGACAGGGATGTCTACGAGCAGTACTTC
CASSRSPRDRDVYEQYF
>-|TRBJ1-4|TRBV19|-
TGTGCCAGTAGTACCAGGGTAGCAACTAATGAAAAACTGTTTTTT
CASSTRVATNEKLFF
>TRBD2|TRBJ2-1|TRBV7-2|-
TGTGCCAGCAGCTTCACTAGCGGGGGAACCAATGAGCAGTTCTTC
CASSFTSGGTNEQFF
>TRBD2|TRBJ2-2|TRBV19|-
TGTGCCAGTAGTATAGATCGAGCGGGAGGGCCGGACACCGGGGAGCTGTTTTTT
CASSIDRAGGPDTGELFF
>-|TRBJ2-3|TRBV4-2|-
TGTGCCAGCAGCCAAGATCGGAGCACAGATACGCAGTATTTT
CASSQDRSTDTQYF